These 17 T cell receptor beta chains came from one sample sequenced in a study of neurological immune-mediated disorders. MiXCR was run by TCRdb on the 5' RACE reads, yielding one entry per CDR3 protein. The data contain tens of thousands of distinct CDR3 sequences, 3% to 4% of them singletons. Sequencing was performed on CD4+ T cells from blood. These receptor sequences come from a woman aged 40-49 years with multiple sclerosis.

This clonotype was counted ten times or more. The chain employs TRBV5-6 and TRBJ2-7; 8 nucleotides align to TRBD1. The length of the CDR3 is 15 residues. CDR1 is SGHDT and CDR2 is YYEEEE in the germline V gene. Germline trimming cut 3 bases from V and 2 bases from J; bases unmatched to any gene: 7. CDR3 region: CASSSTGQGTYEQYF. In DNA, the CDR3 is TGTGCCAGCAGCTCGACAGGACAGGGCACCTACGAGCAGTACTTC.

Concerning this clonotype: One junction end disagrees with the germline gene, perhaps due to a read error. V is TRBV7-2 and J is TRBJ1-1; 7 nucleotides match TRBD1. This CDR3 has 13 amino acids. CDR1 and CDR2 (germline): SGHTA, FQGNSA. CDR3: CVSSLDRDFEAIF. The CDR3 DNA follows: TGTGTCAGCAGCTTAGACAGGGACTTTGAAGCTATCTTT.

This clonotype was seen ten or more times. The chain recombines TRBV6-1 with TRBJ2-1; the D is unclear. CDR1 is MNHNS and CDR2 is SASEGT in the germline V gene. V dropped 0 bases and J dropped 0 bases, with 9 bases sitting between them. This CDR3 is built from 16 residues. CDR3 amino acids: CASSEAGTSSYNEQFF. In DNA, the CDR3 is TGTGCCAGCAGTGAAGCGGGAACTTCCTCCTACAATGAGCAGTTCTTC.

This clonotype showed up many times. The rearrangement links TRBV20-1 to TRBJ1-1, with D perhaps TRBD1 (5 bases). In germline, CDR1 is DFQATT, CDR2 SNEGSKA (reference sequence). V was shortened by 3 bases and J by 0 bases, with 11 bases between the two germline ends. There are 14 residues in the CDR3. CDR3 sequence reads: CSAREGSMNTEAFF. The DNA of the CDR3 is TGCAGTGCTAGGGAGGGGAGCATGAACACTGAAGCTTTCTTT.

This clonotype ranks as medium-sized. The rearrangement joins TRBV20-1 to TRBJ2-3, with TRBD2 matching 8 bases. CDR3 length: 15 amino acids. The V segment lost 0 bases and the J segment 2 bases; nucleotides outside the gene matches: 4. The germline gives CDR1 DFQATT, CDR2 SNEGSKA (reference sequence). The CDR3 bases are TGCAGTGCTAGAGAAGCGGGGGCCTACACAGATACGCAGTATTTT. Residues: CSAREAGAYTDTQYF.

In this sample, this clonotype turned up many times. The chain employs TRBV4-1 and TRBJ2-7; D gene ambiguous. Trimming took off 0 bases at V and 1 base at J, with 10 bases between the two ends. Germline V gene lookup returns CDR1 MGHRA and CDR2 YSYEKL. The CDR3 has 15 amino acids. The CDR3 bases are TGCGCCAGCAGCCAAGATAAGGCCGGTTCCTACGAGCAGTACTTC. Protein: CASSQDKAGSYEQYF.

This clonotype occurred many times. This chain uses TRBV5-1 with TRBJ1-2, with TRBD1 matching over 7 bases. V gave up 7 bases and J gave up 3 bases; unmatched junction bases: 9. Germline CDR1 reads SGHRS; CDR2 reads YFSETQ. The CDR3 is 14 amino acids. This chain's CDR3 is CASAIAGGHYGYTF. In DNA, the CDR3 is TGCGCCAGCGCGATCGCAGGGGGGCACTATGGCTACACCTTC.

This clonotype has more than one count but fewer than ten. The chain employs TRBV7-3 and TRBJ2-5, with 13 bases lining up with TRBD2. V was clipped by 5 bases and J by 9 bases; unmatched bases: 3. From germline, CDR1 is SGHTA and CDR2 FQGTGA. This CDR3 is 13 amino acids long. The CDR3 loop reads CASSRTSGGSQYF. CDR3 coding DNA: TGTGCCAGCAGCAGGACTAGCGGGGGTTCCCAGTACTTC.

This clonotype was counted many times. The genes are TRBV12-3 or TRBV12-4 and TRBJ2-7; 8 bases line up with TRBD1. CDR3 length: 14 amino acids. V lost 3 bases and J lost 4; bases outside the gene matches: 5. The CDR3 coding sequence is TGTGCCAGCAGTTTGTTTGGGACAGGTTACGAGCAGTACTTC. This encodes CASSLFGTGYEQYF.

This clonotype was seen ten or more times. The rearrangement links TRBV4-1 to TRBJ1-2; D unresolved. Germline-derived CDR1 and CDR2 are MGHRA and YSYEKL. The V gene lost 3 bases and the J gene lost 5 bases, with 10 bases spanning the gap. The CDR3 covers 13 residues. The CDR3 sequence is CASSHPGSYGYTF. The CDR3 nucleotides read TGCGCCAGCAGCCATCCGGGTTCTTATGGCTACACCTTC.

In its sample, this clonotype was seen a few times. The V call is TRBV20-1, the J call TRBJ1-2, with 12 bases aligning to TRBD1. The CDR3 runs 14 residues. Germline V gene lookup returns CDR1 DFQATT and CDR2 SNEGSKA (reference sequence). V shed 2 bases, J shed 8 bases, and the junction held 6 bases outside the gene matches. CDR3 residues: CSARRGQGARGYTF. CDR3 sequence (DNA): TGCAGTGCTAGAAGGGGACAGGGGGCGCGGGGCTACACCTTC.

This clonotype was picked up many times. CDR3 DNA: TGTGCCAGCAGTTTCGATCTAGCGGGGAACAATGAGCAGTTCTTC. As protein: CASSFDLAGNNEQFF. The chain joins TRBV12-3 or TRBV12-4 to TRBJ2-1; 9 bases align to TRBD2. The CDR3 runs to 15 residues. Trimming cost V 3 bases and J 5 bases; bases outside gene matches: 5.

This clonotype was counted many times. The chain couples TRBV10-3 to TRBJ1-4; the match to TRBD1 covers 8 bases. Trimming took 4 bases from V and 10 from J; bases not matched to a gene: 11. Germline-derived CDR1 and CDR2 are ENHRY and SYGVKD. The CDR3 length is 15 residues. Written as DNA, the CDR3 is TGTGCCATCAGTGCATCAGGACAGGGCGACGCAAAACTGTTTTTT. Amino acids: CAISASGQGDAKLFF.

At least ten counts were recorded for this clonotype. The CDR3 loop is CASSLGDRGRTHEQYF. The DNA of the CDR3 is TGCGCCAGCAGCTTGGGAGACAGGGGGCGCACCCACGAGCAGTACTTC. The chain couples TRBV5-1 to TRBJ2-7, with 10 bases lining up with TRBD1. V was pared by 0 bases and J by 5 bases, with 8 bases of the junction left unmatched. This CDR3 spans 16 amino acids. Germline V gives CDR1 SGHRS, CDR2 YFSETQ.

In this sample, this clonotype turned up many times. The V gene is TRBV29-1, the J gene TRBJ1-1; D may be TRBD1 (6 bases). Germline V gene data show CDR1 as SQVTM and CDR2 as ANQGSEA. The V end was cut by 4 bases, the J end by 8 bases, with 14 bases between. This CDR3 has 12 residues. CDR3: CSVGGMGTEAFF. The CDR3 DNA follows: TGCAGCGTTGGTGGGATGGGGACAGAAGCTTTCTTT.

This clonotype turned up a few times. V usage is TRBV2 and J usage is TRBJ2-1; no reliable D call. The CDR3 is 13 residues long. Trimming took 4 bases from V and 2 from J, leaving 6 bases between them. Germline values: CDR1 SNHLY, CDR2 FYNNEI. The CDR3: CASSAGPYNEQFF. DNA of the CDR3: TGTGCCAGCAGTGCAGGCCCCTACAATGAGCAGTTCTTC.

This clonotype was seen ten or more times. V gene TRBV7-7 combines with J gene TRBJ1-1, with 8 bases fitting TRBD1. The V gene end was trimmed by 5 bases and the J gene end by 3 bases; junction bases not matched to a gene: 2. Germline V lookup: CDR1 SSHAT, CDR2 FNYEAQ (reference sequence). This CDR3 contains 13 residues. This chain's CDR3 is CASSRGQDTEAFF. The CDR3 nucleotides read TGTGCCAGCAGCCGGGGACAGGACACTGAAGCTTTCTTT.